The source of this T cell receptor (beta chain) is a study of cytomegalovirus exposure and HLA in healthy donors. Overall study context: Early on, a data release was issued that held 80 million or so unique TCRs from HLA-typed donors.

To note about this clone: The antigen is undetermined.

PCR was performed using 60 Vbeta and 13 Jbeta primers. Some clones are missing from TCRdb's copy, which holds only in-frame ones; the method was immunoSEQ multiplex PCR. This table holds roughly 150,000 clones, 81% found once. Whole-study results and caveats: A later analysis reportedly found fewer N-insertions in an Asian-associated ancestry cluster than the approximately 730-donor mean. An observed cluster of highly shared sequence variants was recorded as a likely sequencing artifact. Most of the CMV-associated TCR beta chains (in a later analysis) appeared to be HLA-restricted.

Germline CDR1 GTSNPN, CDR2 SVGIG (reference sequence). CDR3 length equals 15 residues. Trimming removed 2 bases at V and 0 bases at J, with 11 bases between. This receptor was identified in a woman between 18 and 29 years old in good health and CMV-seronegative. The sequenced sample consisted of PBMCs. The chain joins TRBV30 to TRBJ2-1; D remains unclear. The CDR3 region is CAWSTEYLSYNEQFF. CDR3 in DNA: TGTGCCTGGAGTACCGAGTACCTCTCCTACAATGAGCAGTTCTTC.